Given below is one T cell receptor beta chain in context. Between the trimmed V and J ends, which lost 0 bases and 7 bases, there was a span of 21 bases. This CDR3 is built from 17 residues. CDR1 KGHSH and CDR2 LQKENI come from the germline V gene. TCRdb reprocessed the 5' RACE reads via MiXCR and lists one record per CDR3 protein. This repertoire shows some 85,000 distinct CDR3 sequences, roughly 15% found once; its top ten account for over 1.2%. This sample is part of a study of early T cells in non-severe SARS-CoV-2 infection. The clonotype was recovered from an adult who was a healthcare worker with PCR-confirmed SARS-CoV-2 infection or an uninfected control (not recorded which). Material: whole blood. J is TRBJ1-1 and V is TRBV18; D is possibly TRBD1 (5 bases). CDR3 bases: TGTGCCAGCTCACCACCGGGGCGGGGATCGATTCTCGGTGAAGCTTTCTTT. It codes for CASSPPGRGSILGEAFF. The full variable domain, with the rest looked up from reference TRBV18 and TRBJ1-1, is NAGVMQNPRHLVRRRGQEARLRCSPMKGHSHVYWYRQLPEEGLKFMVYLQKENIIDESGMPKERFSAEFPKEGPSILRIQQVVRGDSAAYFCASSPPGRGSILGEAFFGQGTRLTVV.